This TCR beta chain comes out of a study of blood T cells in healthy people across ages. The study, taken as a whole, reports: Long-lived and aged donors differed, with more naive CD4+ cells and higher diversity in the long-lived.

The sample holds a few counts of this clonotype. Antigen unknown. Next came a second PCR, run for about 6 to 11 cycles, which used a sample-barcoded 5' primer along with a J-beta primer mix. TCRdb called the 5' RACE reads again in MiXCR, with one record for every CDR3 protein. The sample includes over 750,000 distinct CDR3 sequences, just under 25% of them seen just once. These data are also associated with another study on T cells of mothers and their children.

Input material: blood. This receptor was identified in a boy younger than 18 in good health.

CDR3 region: CSVEDLPGRAGGSSYNEQFF. In nucleotides, the CDR3 is TGCAGCGTTGAAGATCTTCCGGGACGAGCGGGAGGGAGCTCCTACAATGAGCAGTTCTTC. This sequence joins TRBV29-1 and TRBJ2-1; the match to TRBD2 covers 10 bases. The germline gives CDR1 SQVTM, CDR2 ANQGSEA. This CDR3 is built from 20 residues. With 0 bases clipped from V and 0 bases from J, the junction kept 14 bases outside the gene matches.